Presented here are 10 T cell receptor beta chains from one specimen sequenced in a study of blood T cell repertoires in COVID-19. Only in-frame clones appear in the TCRdb table, and some are missing; sequencing was by immunoSEQ multiplex PCR. The sample holds tens of thousands of clones, around 89% seen once. The sample comprised peripheral blood. These receptors came from a woman in her thirties or forties with active or convalescent COVID-19.

DNA of the CDR3: TGTGCCAGCAGCATTGCAGCGGGGGGGTATCAAGAGACCCAGTACTTC. Encoded protein: CASSIAAGGYQETQYF. The rearrangement links TRBV11-2 to TRBJ2-5, with 10 bases lining up with TRBD2. The CDR3 has 16 amino acids. Germline assignment: CDR1 SGHAT and CDR2 FQNNGV. Trimming removed 5 bases from V and 2 bases from J; junction bases left unmatched: 8.

This sequence joins TRBV27 and TRBJ2-7; 11 bases are a match to TRBD1. J lost 3 bases, V lost 3 bases, and 4 bases had no gene match. The CDR3 runs to 15 residues. Germline assignment: CDR1 MNHEY and CDR2 SMNVEV (reference sequence). The CDR3 loop reads CASSFSGTGGYEQYF. DNA for the CDR3: TGTGCCAGCAGTTTCTCCGGGACAGGGGGCTACGAGCAGTACTTC.

This clone occurred a few times. CDR3 coding DNA: TGTGCCAGCAGTTACTCGGGACAGGTCTCGTATGGCTACACCTTC. Translation gives CASSYSGQVSYGYTF. The chain links TRBV6-5 to TRBJ1-2, with 8 bases lining up with TRBD1. The junction had 5 bases not matched to a gene; V was cut back by 0 bases and J by 5 bases. The CDR3 is 15 residues long. Germline V gene lookup returns CDR1 MNHEY and CDR2 SVGAGI.

The rearrangement joins TRBV19 to TRBJ1-5; TRBD1 agrees at 8 bases. Germline-derived CDR1 and CDR2 are LNHDA and SQIVND (reference sequence). This CDR3 region has 16 residues. Unmatched junction bases numbered 8, after V lost 0 bases and J lost 7 bases. CDR3: CASSIDLDRVGQPQHF. The CDR3 bases are TGTGCCAGTAGTATAGACCTGGACAGGGTGGGGCAGCCCCAGCATTTT. Supplemented by reference TRBV19 and TRBJ1-5, the full variable domain reads DGGITQSPKYLFRKEGQNVTLSCEQNLNHDAMYWYRQDPGQGLRLIYYSQIVNDFQKGDIAEGYSVSREKKESFPLTVTSAQKNPTAFYLCASSIDLDRVGQPQHFGDGTRLSIL.

Written as DNA, the CDR3 is TGTGCCAGCAGCTTATGGATGGCGGAGCTTTCCTACGAGCAGTACTTC. It translates to CASSLWMAELSYEQYF. The chain is built from TRBV7-9 and TRBJ2-7; no firm D call. Per the germline V gene, CDR1 is SEHNR and CDR2 is FQNEAQ (reference sequence). Trimming shortened V by 2 bases and J by 1 base, and 15 bases separated the two germline ends. The CDR3 has 16 amino acids.

The CDR3 loop reads CASSYGQGRTEAFF. CDR3 in DNA: TGTGCCAGCAGTTACGGACAGGGGAGAACTGAAGCTTTCTTT. The chain links TRBV6-2 or TRBV6-3 to TRBJ1-1, with 9 bases matching TRBD1. The V segment lost 2 bases and the J segment 5 bases; nucleotides outside the gene matches: 3. The CDR3 is 14 amino acids. Per the germline V gene, CDR1 is MNHEY and CDR2 is SVGEGT.

The chain links TRBV15 to TRBJ2-7; D uncertain. V was trimmed by 0 bases and J by 5 bases, leaving 14 bases between them. There are 15 residues in the CDR3. Germline CDR1 LNHNV, CDR2 YYDKDF (reference sequence). The CDR3 DNA sequence: TGTGCCACCAGCAGAGATACGCTCTCGACTGACGAGCAGTACTTC. Its protein product is CATSRDTLSTDEQYF.

The rearrangement joins TRBV29-1 to TRBJ2-1, with D perhaps matching TRBD2 (6 bases). This CDR3 is built from 11 residues. Trimming stripped 4 bases from V and 10 bases from J, with 11 bases between. From germline, CDR1 is SQVTM and CDR2 ANQGSEA. The CDR3 sequence: CSVVAGGEQFF. The CDR3, as DNA: TGCAGCGTTGTAGCCGGAGGGGAGCAGTTCTTC.

The genes are TRBV6-2 or TRBV6-3 and TRBJ2-5, with 8 bases that match TRBD2. This CDR3 is 15 amino acids long. Germline CDR1 is MNHEY and CDR2 is SVGEGT. J was trimmed by 2 bases and V by 3 bases; bases with no gene match: 5. The CDR3 is CASSYPGLAQETQYF. CDR3 in DNA: TGTGCCAGCAGTTATCCCGGACTAGCACAAGAGACCCAGTACTTC.

This clone was picked up one time. The gene calls are TRBV19 and TRBJ2-4, with 10 bases fitting TRBD2. The CDR3 is 15 amino acids. The V segment lost 8 bases and the J segment 8 bases; nucleotides outside the gene matches: 12. Germline values: CDR1 LNHDA, CDR2 SQIVND (reference sequence). The CDR3 sequence is CASGLAGAVLDIQYF. CDR3 nucleotides: TGTGCCAGTGGGCTAGCGGGGGCCGTCCTGGACATTCAGTACTTC.